The TCR beta chain under discussion was sequenced for a study of blood T cell repertoires in COVID-19. Study at large: Sources were T cells, B-cell-depleted T cells, or PBMCs; the material itself was cDNA or gDNA.

Libraries were prepared by immunoSEQ multiplex PCR; TCRdb keeps only in-frame clonotypes and omits some of them. The profile covers about 300,000 clones, with around 86% appearing a single time and under 3% taken by the ten largest. The CDR3 runs 18 residues. V lost 2 bases, J lost 3 bases, and 12 bases stayed unmatched. Per the germline V gene, CDR1 is SGHAT and CDR2 is FQNNGV. Living in about two dozen US areas, the participants were between 18 and 89 years of age. This TCR derives from a woman under 30 who had recovered from COVID-19. Sequenced input: PBMCs or T cells enriched from blood (not recorded which). V is TRBV11-2 and J is TRBJ2-7; TRBD2 aligns across 11 bases. In nucleotides, the CDR3 is TGTGCCAGCAGCTTAAGGGGGTCGGGACTAGCGGATTACTACGAGCAGTACTTC. Amino acids: CASSLRGSGLADYYEQYF.